This TCR beta chain stems from a study of blood T cell repertoires in COVID-19. Across the whole study: PBMCs, B-cell-depleted T cells, or T cells provided the cDNA or gDNA that made up the material.

Per the original methods: How many nucleated cells were present was estimated from reference gene primer amplification. Clones were sequenced by immunoSEQ multiplex PCR, and TCRdb holds only the in-frame ones, with some missing. The DNA gave D and trimming, while V, J and clone size come from that table. The table records about 85,000 clones, roughly 89% of them present only once. The ends were cut back, 0 bases at V and 5 bases at J, with 9 bases in the middle. In germline, CDR1 is SGHRS, CDR2 YFSETQ. The CDR3 totals 13 residues. The TCR sequence derives from a woman older than 75 with active or convalescent COVID-19. The material sequenced was peripheral blood. The rearrangement links TRBV5-1 to TRBJ2-7; D remains ambiguous. CDR3 coding DNA: TGCGCCAGCAGCTTGGGACATACGGACGAGCAGTACTTC. Protein sequence: CASSLGHTDEQYF.